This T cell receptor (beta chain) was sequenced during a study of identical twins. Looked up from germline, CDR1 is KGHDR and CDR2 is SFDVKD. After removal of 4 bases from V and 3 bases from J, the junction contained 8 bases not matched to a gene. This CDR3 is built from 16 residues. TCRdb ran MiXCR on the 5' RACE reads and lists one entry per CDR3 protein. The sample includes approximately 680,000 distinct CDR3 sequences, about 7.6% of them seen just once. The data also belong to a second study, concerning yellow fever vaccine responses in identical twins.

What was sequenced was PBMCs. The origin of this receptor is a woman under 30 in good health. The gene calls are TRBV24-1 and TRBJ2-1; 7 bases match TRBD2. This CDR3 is CATSDFGGSLYNEQFF. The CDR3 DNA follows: TGTGCCACCAGTGACTTCGGGGGGAGTCTCTACAATGAGCAGTTCTTC.